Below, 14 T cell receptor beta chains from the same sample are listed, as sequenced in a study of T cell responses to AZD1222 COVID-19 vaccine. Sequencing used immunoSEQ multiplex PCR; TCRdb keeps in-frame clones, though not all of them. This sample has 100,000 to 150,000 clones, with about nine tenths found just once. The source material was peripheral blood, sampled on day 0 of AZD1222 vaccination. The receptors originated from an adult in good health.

The CDR3 bases are TGTGCCAGTAGTATAGATTACGGCTCCGGGCGAGGTCAGCCCCAGCATTTT. This sequence encodes CASSIDYGSGRGQPQHF. This chain joins TRBV19 and TRBJ1-5; D call uncertain. The CDR3 totals 17 residues. V shed 0 bases and J shed 6 bases, with 18 bases lying between them. The germline V gene has CDR1 LNHDA and CDR2 SQIVND (reference sequence).

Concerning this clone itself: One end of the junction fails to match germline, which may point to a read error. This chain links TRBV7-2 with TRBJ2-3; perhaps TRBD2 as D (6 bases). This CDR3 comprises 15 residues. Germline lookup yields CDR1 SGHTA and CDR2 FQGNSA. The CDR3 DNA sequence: TGTGCCAGCAGCGTAGCGGCGGGGTGGGGAGATACGCAGTATTTT. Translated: CASSVAAGWGDTQYF. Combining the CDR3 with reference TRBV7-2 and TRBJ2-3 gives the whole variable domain GAGVSQSPSNKVTEKGKDVELRCDPISGHTALYWYRQSLGQGLEFLIYFQGNSAPDKSGLPSDRFSAERTGGSVSTLTIQRTQQEDSAVYLCASSVAAGWGDTQYFGPGTRLTVL.

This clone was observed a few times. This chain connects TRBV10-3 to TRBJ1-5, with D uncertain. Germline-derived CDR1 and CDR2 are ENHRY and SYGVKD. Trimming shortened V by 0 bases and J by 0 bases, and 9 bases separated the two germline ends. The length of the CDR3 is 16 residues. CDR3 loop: CAISESGVGSNQPQHF. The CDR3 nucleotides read TGTGCCATCAGTGAGTCGGGCGTAGGTAGCAATCAGCCCCAGCATTTT.

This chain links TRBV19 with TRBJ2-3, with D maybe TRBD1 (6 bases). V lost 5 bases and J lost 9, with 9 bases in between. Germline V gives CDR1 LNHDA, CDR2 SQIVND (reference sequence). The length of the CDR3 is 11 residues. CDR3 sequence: CASSRDMTQYF. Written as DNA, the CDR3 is TGTGCCAGTAGTCGGGACATGACGCAGTATTTT.

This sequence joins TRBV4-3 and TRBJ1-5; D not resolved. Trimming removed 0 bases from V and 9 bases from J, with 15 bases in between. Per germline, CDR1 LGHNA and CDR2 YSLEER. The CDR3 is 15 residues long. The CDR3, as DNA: TGCGCCAGCAGCCAAGATAGGACTCAGGTCGGGCCCCAGCATTTT. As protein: CASSQDRTQVGPQHF.

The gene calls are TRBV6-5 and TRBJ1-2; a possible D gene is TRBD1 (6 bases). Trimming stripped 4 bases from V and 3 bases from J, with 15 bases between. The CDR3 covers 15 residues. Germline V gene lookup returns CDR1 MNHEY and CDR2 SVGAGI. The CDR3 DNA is TGTGCCAGCAGTTCCCGAGGGGGAAGTGACTATGGCTACACCTTC. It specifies CASSSRGGSDYGYTF.

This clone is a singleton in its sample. CDR3 nucleotide sequence: TGTGCCAGCAGTCGGGCCCGGACAGGGGTAGAAAAAGAGACCCAGTACTTC. It encodes CASSRARTGVEKETQYF. This chain connects TRBV28 to TRBJ2-5; 9 bases fit TRBD1. Germline CDR1 reads MDHEN; CDR2 reads SYDVKM. The CDR3 consists of 17 residues. Trimming at V came to 5 bases and at J to 3 bases, leaving 13 bases not matched to a gene.

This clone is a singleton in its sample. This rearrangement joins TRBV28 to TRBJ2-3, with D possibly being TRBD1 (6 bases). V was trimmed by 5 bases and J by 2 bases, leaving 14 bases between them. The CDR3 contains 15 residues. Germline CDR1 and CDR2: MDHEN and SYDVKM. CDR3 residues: CASSGQLEYTDTQYF. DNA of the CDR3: TGTGCCAGCAGTGGACAGCTGGAGTACACAGATACGCAGTATTTT. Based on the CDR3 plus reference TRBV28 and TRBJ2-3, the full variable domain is DVKVTQSSRYLVKRTGEKVFLECVQDMDHENMFWYRQDPGLGLRLIYFSYDVKMKEKGDIPEGYSVSREKKERFSLILESASTNQTSMYLCASSGQLEYTDTQYFGPGTRLTVL.

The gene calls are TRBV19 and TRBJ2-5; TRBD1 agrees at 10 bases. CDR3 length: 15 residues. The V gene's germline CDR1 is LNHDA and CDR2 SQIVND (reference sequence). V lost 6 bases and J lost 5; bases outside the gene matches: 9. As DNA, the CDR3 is TGTGCCAGTAGCCCGACGGACAGGGGGGAGGAGACCCAGTACTTC. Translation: CASSPTDRGEETQYF.

Here the CDR3 DNA reads TGTGCCAGTAGTAGAGGGGTGGCAGGGGGCACCGGGGAGCTGTTTTTT. Its protein is CASSRGVAGGTGELFF. The J gene is TRBJ2-2, the V gene TRBV19; 7 bases are a match to TRBD1. Germline values: CDR1 LNHDA, CDR2 SQIVND (reference sequence). The CDR3 spans 16 residues. The J segment lost 4 bases and the V segment lost 4 bases, leaving 9 bases of the junction unmatched.

DNA of the CDR3: TGTGCCAGCAGTAATCAGCGGACTAACCCCTACGAGCAGTACTTC. This sequence encodes CASSNQRTNPYEQYF. This chain uses TRBV6-2 or TRBV6-3 with TRBJ2-7, with D possibly TRBD2 on 6 matching bases. The CDR3 has 15 residues. The germline V gene has CDR1 MNHEY and CDR2 SVGEGT. Between the trimmed V and J ends, which lost 5 bases and 2 bases, there was a span of 16 bases.

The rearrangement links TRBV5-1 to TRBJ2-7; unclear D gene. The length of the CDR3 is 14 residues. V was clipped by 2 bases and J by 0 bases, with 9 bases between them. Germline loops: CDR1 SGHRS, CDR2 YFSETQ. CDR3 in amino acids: CASSLWTFSYEQYF. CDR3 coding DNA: TGCGCCAGCAGCTTATGGACCTTCTCCTACGAGCAGTACTTC. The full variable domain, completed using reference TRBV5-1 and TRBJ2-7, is KAGVTQTPRYLIKTRGQQVTLSCSPISGHRSVSWYQQTPGQGLQFLFEYFSETQRNKGNFPGRFSGRQFSNSRSEMNVSTLELGDSALYLCASSLWTFSYEQYFGPGTRLTVT.

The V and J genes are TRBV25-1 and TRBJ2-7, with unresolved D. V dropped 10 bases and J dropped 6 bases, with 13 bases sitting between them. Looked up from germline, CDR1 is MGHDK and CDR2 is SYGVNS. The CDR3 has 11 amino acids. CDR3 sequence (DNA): TGTGCCACCGCCCTACCCGGCGAGCAGTACTTC. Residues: CATALPGEQYF.

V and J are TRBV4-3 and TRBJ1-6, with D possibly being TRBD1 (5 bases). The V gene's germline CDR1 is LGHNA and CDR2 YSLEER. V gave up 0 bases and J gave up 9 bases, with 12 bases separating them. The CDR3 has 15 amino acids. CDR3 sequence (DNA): TGCGCCAGCAGCCAAGAGGGCCAGGGAAGTTCACCCCTCCACTTT. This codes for CASSQEGQGSSPLHF.